This TCR beta chain was retrieved from a study of blood T cells in healthy people across ages. A J-beta primer mix and a sample-barcoded 5' primer were used in a second PCR of about 6 to 12 cycles. In TCRdb, the 5' RACE reads were re-called with MiXCR into one record per CDR3 protein. Of around 820,000 distinct CDR3 sequences in the sample, roughly 25% are singletons; the top ten hold 3.7%. CDR3 length: 14 amino acids. From germline, CDR1 is LNHNV and CDR2 YYDKDF (reference sequence). The same data also contributed to another study, on T cells of mothers and their children.

The sample comprised blood. This clonotype was sampled from a boy under 18 in good health. This chain links TRBV15 with TRBJ2-5; a weak D match, TRBD1 (7 bases). The DNA end favors TRBJ2-7, so the J call may be wrong. As DNA, the CDR3 is TGTGCCACCAGCAGGCGGGACAGCTCCTACGAGCAGTACTTC. This sequence encodes CATSRRDSSYEQYF.